The 25 T cell receptor beta chains listed next were all sequenced from one sample in a study of T cells after yellow fever vaccination. Via MiXCR, TCRdb re-called the 5' RACE reads, giving one row per CDR3 protein. Among about 330,000 distinct CDR3 sequences, over 3.5% were seen once, and the ten largest hold under 30%. The starting material was PBMCs, obtained 5 days after the yellow fever booster vaccination. These receptors were collected from a man aged 18 to 30 who received the YFV17D yellow fever vaccine.

This clonotype appeared many times. The chain has TRBV6-5 and TRBJ1-6; 7 nucleotides agree with TRBD1. CDR3 length: 19 residues. Germline V CDR1 and CDR2: MNHEY, SVGAGI. J gave up 10 bases and V 5 bases, and 23 bases lay outside the gene matches. CDR3 DNA: TGTGCCAGCAGTCACGGGACAGACTCCCTAGGACTGGAAGGCTCACCCCTCCACTTT. Its translation: CASSHGTDSLGLEGSPLHF.

This clonotype appeared many times. Written as DNA, the CDR3 is TGTGCCAGCAGCGTAGGGGTGGATCAGCCCCAGCATTTT. It codes for CASSVGVDQPQHF. The chain employs TRBV9 and TRBJ1-5; D remains ambiguous. This CDR3 region has 13 residues. Trimming cost V 0 bases and J 5 bases, with 6 bases left between them. Per germline, CDR1 SGDLS and CDR2 YYNGEE.

The V and J genes are TRBV5-6 and TRBJ2-7; D remains ambiguous. Per the germline V gene, CDR1 is SGHDT and CDR2 is YYEEEE. This CDR3 has 15 amino acids. The V end was cut by 1 base, the J end by 2 bases, with 13 bases between. CDR3 nucleotides: TGTGCCAGCAGCTTGTATCCAGGACCCCCCTACGAGCAGTACTTC. This translates into CASSLYPGPPYEQYF.

The chain combines TRBV7-2 with TRBJ2-5, with unresolved D. This CDR3 has 14 residues. Trimming took off 6 bases at V and 2 bases at J, with 13 bases between the two ends. The V gene's germline CDR1 is SGHTA and CDR2 FQGNSA. The chain's CDR3 is CASRRPGPQETQYF. CDR3 DNA sequence: TGTGCCAGCAGGCGGCCGGGCCCTCAAGAGACCCAGTACTTC.

This clonotype was seen repeatedly, ten times or more. The chain uses TRBV2 and TRBJ2-2, with 9 bases matching TRBD1. This CDR3 is built from 13 residues. Per the germline V gene, CDR1 is SNHLY and CDR2 is FYNNEI. The V segment lost 6 bases and the J segment 7 bases; nucleotides outside the gene matches: 3. The CDR3 reads CASRGQGGGELFF. The CDR3 DNA follows: TGTGCCAGCAGGGGACAGGGAGGCGGGGAGCTGTTTTTT.

This clonotype was seen repeatedly, ten times or more. This chain links TRBV4-2 with TRBJ1-5; D is ambiguous. Trimming stripped 1 base from V and 4 bases from J, with 8 bases between. The CDR3 runs 14 residues. Looked up from germline, CDR1 is LGHNA and CDR2 is YNFKEQ. The CDR3: CASSQGPENQPQHF. The CDR3 region has the DNA TGTGCCAGCAGCCAAGGGCCGGAGAATCAGCCCCAGCATTTT.

V gene TRBV7-3 combines with J gene TRBJ1-2, with unresolved D. Trimming took off 2 bases at V and 5 bases at J, with 9 bases between the two ends. The CDR3 consists of 13 residues. The V gene's germline CDR1 is SGHTA and CDR2 FQGTGA. The DNA of the CDR3 is TGTGCCAGCAGCTTACCCCATGGGTATGGCTACACCTTC. Its protein is CASSLPHGYGYTF.

This clonotype came up many times. V usage is TRBV12-3 or TRBV12-4 and J usage is TRBJ2-5; no reliable D call. The length of the CDR3 is 14 residues. V lost 2 bases to trimming and J lost 1 base, with 8 bases between them. CDR3 bases: TGTGCCAGCAGTTTAAGACGCCGCCAAGAGACCCAGTACTTC. Amino acids: CASSLRRRQETQYF.

The J gene is TRBJ1-2, the V gene TRBV2; 8 bases are a match to TRBD1. Germline V gives CDR1 SNHLY, CDR2 FYNNEI. CDR3 length equals 16 residues. The ends lost 7 bases at V and 3 bases at J; junction bases unmatched: 13. CDR3 nucleotide sequence: TGTGCCAGCACTCCCGGCCCGACAGGGGCCCACTATGGCTACACCTTC. This codes for CASTPGPTGAHYGYTF.

As for this clonotype: This sequence may be a read error, since a much larger clone differs from it by one base. The gene calls are TRBV12-3 or TRBV12-4 and TRBJ1-2; TRBD1 might be the D (6 bases). V lost 6 bases and J lost 4, with 9 bases in between. The CDR3 loop spans 12 amino acids. CDR3 DNA sequence: TGTGCCAGCAGCATGGACAGCTATGGCTACACCTTC. Translating it yields CASSMDSYGYTF.

This clonotype was found many times. The chain links TRBV29-1 to TRBJ1-2; TRBD1 agrees at 8 bases. CDR3 length: 13 amino acids. CDR1 is SQVTM, CDR2 ANQGSEA, per germline. The trim removed 4 bases at V and 8 bases at J, leaving 9 bases unmatched. The CDR3: CSVGPEGQEGYTF. The DNA for the CDR3 is TGCAGCGTTGGACCGGAGGGACAGGAAGGCTACACCTTC. Based on the CDR3 plus reference TRBV29-1 and TRBJ1-2, the full variable domain is SAVISQKPSRDICQRGTSLTIQCQVDSQVTMMFWYRQQPGQSLTLIATANQGSEATYESGFVIDKFPISRPNLTFSTLTVSNMSPEDSSIYLCSVGPEGQEGYTFGSGTRLTVV.

This chain connects TRBV5-5 to TRBJ2-5; 7 bases agree with TRBD1. The CDR3 consists of 17 residues. J was trimmed by 3 bases and V by 0 bases; bases with no gene match: 11. Germline V gene lookup returns CDR1 SGHKS and CDR2 YYEKEE (reference sequence). The CDR3 is CASSLAATGYLEETQYF. In DNA, the CDR3 is TGTGCCAGCAGCTTGGCGGCGACAGGGTACCTCGAAGAGACCCAGTACTTC.

This clonotype appeared many times. The chain combines TRBV6-5 with TRBJ2-1; TRBD2 matches at 11 bases. The CDR3 is 17 amino acids. Trimming cost V 5 bases and J 4 bases; bases outside gene matches: 10. Germline loops: CDR1 MNHEY, CDR2 SVGAGI. CDR3 nucleotide sequence: TGTGCCAGCAGTACCCTGACTAGCGGGGCTGCTTACAATGAGCAGTTCTTC. Protein sequence: CASSTLTSGAAYNEQFF.

This clonotype occurred many times. The chain recombines TRBV5-1 with TRBJ2-3; 7 bases match TRBD1. CDR1 and CDR2 (germline): SGHRS, YFSETQ. V lost 5 bases and J lost 1; bases outside the gene matches: 4. This CDR3 has 14 residues. The CDR3 DNA is TGCGCCAGCAGGAGACAGGGAGGCACAGATACGCAGTATTTT. Its translation: CASRRQGGTDTQYF.

This clonotype was picked up a small number of times. This rearrangement joins TRBV9 to TRBJ2-7; 7 nucleotides match TRBD1. The CDR3 is 17 amino acids. Germline lookup yields CDR1 SGDLS and CDR2 YYNGEE. V lost 0 bases to trimming and J lost 5 bases; unmatched junction nucleotides: 14. CDR3 protein: CASSVEPGGIPPHEQYF. The CDR3 DNA reads as TGTGCCAGCAGCGTAGAGCCAGGGGGTATTCCTCCCCACGAGCAGTACTTC.

This clonotype was detected a few times. The rearrangement joins TRBV6-5 to TRBJ2-2; D may be TRBD1 (5 bases). This CDR3 spans 15 amino acids. Germline loops: CDR1 MNHEY, CDR2 SVGAGI. Trimming stripped 6 bases from V and 5 bases from J, with 16 bases between. The DNA of the CDR3 is TGTGCCAGCAGCTCAGGGAAGCTGGAGACCGGGGAGCTGTTTTTT. It yields the protein CASSSGKLETGELFF.

The gene calls are TRBV6-2 or TRBV6-3 and TRBJ1-1; tentative D call: TRBD1 (6 bases). Germline CDR1 MNHEY, CDR2 SVGEGT. CDR3 size: 14 residues. V was trimmed by 6 bases and J by 4 bases, leaving 15 bases between them. The CDR3 bases are TGTGCCAGCAGACCGACAGGAGTGGGCACTGAAGCTTTCTTT. It yields the protein CASRPTGVGTEAFF.

Only one count was recorded for this clonotype. This chain uses TRBV7-7 with TRBJ2-2; possible D gene TRBD2, 6 bases. Germline V gives CDR1 SSHAT, CDR2 FNYEAQ (reference sequence). The CDR3 spans 16 residues. Trimming took 4 bases from V and 2 from J, leaving 14 bases between them. CDR3 region: CASSSTTGENTGELFF. The CDR3 region has the DNA TGTGCCAGCAGCTCTACGACGGGGGAAAACACCGGGGAGCTGTTTTTT.

The CDR3 coding sequence is TGTGCCAGCAGCTGGGCTCAATACAATGAGCAGTTCTTC. Its protein product is CASSWAQYNEQFF. This rearrangement joins TRBV7-2 to TRBJ2-1; D gene unclear. V lost 4 bases, J lost 4 bases, and 8 bases lay in between. The CDR3 is 13 residues long. CDR1 SGHTA and CDR2 FQGNSA come from the germline V gene.

Many counts were recorded for this clonotype. The J gene is TRBJ2-3, the V gene TRBV4-3; D uncertain. The V end was cut by 0 bases, the J end by 2 bases, with 3 bases between. The CDR3 length is 13 residues. Germline loops: CDR1 LGHNA, CDR2 YSLEER. The CDR3 region is CASSQDYTDTQYF. The CDR3, as DNA: TGCGCCAGCAGCCAAGACTACACAGATACGCAGTATTTT.

The CDR3 sequence is CASSYPLAGGGELFF. CDR3 nucleotide sequence: TGTGCCAGCAGTTACCCCCTGGCGGGGGGCGGGGAGCTGTTTTTT. The chain couples TRBV6-2 or TRBV6-3 to TRBJ2-2, with 8 bases lining up with TRBD2. Losses at the gene ends were 2 bases for V and 7 bases for J; bases not matched to a gene: 6. Looked up from germline, CDR1 is MNHEY and CDR2 is SVGEGT. The CDR3 totals 15 residues.

V and J are TRBV4-1 and TRBJ2-7; D possibly matches TRBD1 or TRBD2 (6 bases each). Germline loops: CDR1 MGHRA, CDR2 YSYEKL. The CDR3 is 14 residues long. With 8 bases removed from V and 6 bases from J, the gap between germline ends came to 20 bases. DNA for the CDR3: TGCGCCAGCCCGTCCGCCCCCAGGGGAGGCGAGCAGTACGTC. This encodes CASPSAPRGGEQYV.

This clonotype was observed many times. The chain is built from TRBV6-2 or TRBV6-3 and TRBJ2-3, with 8 bases identical to TRBD2. Per germline, CDR1 MNHEY and CDR2 SVGEGT. The ends lost 5 bases at V and 5 bases at J; junction bases unmatched: 6. This CDR3 comprises 14 residues. The CDR3 DNA reads TGTGCCAGCAGTCCCCGGGGGGGCGGAGATACGCAGTATTTT. Translating it yields CASSPRGGGDTQYF.

The rearrangement links TRBV7-9 to TRBJ1-1; D possibly corresponds to TRBD1 (6 bases). Germline V CDR1 and CDR2: SEHNR, FQNEAQ (reference sequence). Trimming cost V 5 bases and J 7 bases, with 14 bases left between them. This CDR3 has 13 residues. The CDR3 DNA is TGTGCCAGCAGCCGGGACACTCAGCGTGAAGCTTTCTTT. Translating gives CASSRDTQREAFF.

This clonotype was counted many times. The chain has TRBV7-8 and TRBJ1-1, with 7 positions matching TRBD1. The CDR3 spans 18 residues. V was pared by 6 bases and J by 3 bases, with 19 bases of the junction left unmatched. CDR1 is SGHVS, CDR2 FQNEAQ, per germline. CDR3: CASRYRITGYRGDTEAFF. CDR3 bases: TGTGCCAGCAGATATCGGATAACAGGGTACAGGGGCGACACTGAAGCTTTCTTT.